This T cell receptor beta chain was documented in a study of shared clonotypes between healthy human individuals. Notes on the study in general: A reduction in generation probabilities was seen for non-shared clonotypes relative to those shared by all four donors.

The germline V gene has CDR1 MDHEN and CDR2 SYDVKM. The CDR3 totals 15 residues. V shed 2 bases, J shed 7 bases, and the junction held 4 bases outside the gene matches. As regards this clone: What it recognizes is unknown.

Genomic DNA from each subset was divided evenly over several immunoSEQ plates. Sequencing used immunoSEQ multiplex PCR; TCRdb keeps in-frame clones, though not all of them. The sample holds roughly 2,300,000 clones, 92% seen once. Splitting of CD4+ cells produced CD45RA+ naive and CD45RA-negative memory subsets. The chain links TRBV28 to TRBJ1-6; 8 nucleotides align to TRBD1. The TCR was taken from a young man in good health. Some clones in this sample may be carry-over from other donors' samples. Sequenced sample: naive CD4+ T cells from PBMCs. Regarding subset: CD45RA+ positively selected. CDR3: CASSLGRQGNSPLHF. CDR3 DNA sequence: TGTGCCAGCAGTTTAGGGAGACAGGGGAATTCACCCCTCCACTTT.